A single sample gave rise to the 9 T cell receptor beta chains below, sequenced in a study of blood T cell repertoires in COVID-19. Some clones are missing from TCRdb's copy, which holds only in-frame ones; the method was immunoSEQ multiplex PCR. The sample consists of fewer than 350,000 clones, 80% to 90% of them appearing once. Sequenced material: peripheral blood. The source is a man in his forties with acute or convalescent COVID-19.

The V call is TRBV2, the J call TRBJ1-4, with D maybe TRBD1 (6 bases). CDR3 length: 16 amino acids. Trimming cost V 6 bases and J 0 bases, with 14 bases left between them. CDR1 and CDR2 (germline): SNHLY, FYNNEI. The CDR3 protein is CASRYTGHATNEKLFF. CDR3 DNA: TGTGCCAGCAGGTATACAGGGCACGCAACTAATGAAAAACTGTTTTTT.

The chain carries TRBV7-9 and TRBJ1-4, with 7 nucleotides matching TRBD1. The germline gives CDR1 SEHNR, CDR2 FQNEAQ (reference sequence). The ends lost 5 bases at V and 6 bases at J; junction bases unmatched: 15. CDR3 size: 17 residues. The CDR3: CASSHTGARLAYEKLFF. Written as DNA, the CDR3 is TGTGCCAGCAGCCATACAGGGGCCCGGCTTGCGTATGAAAAACTGTTTTTT.

The chain joins TRBV11-2 to TRBJ1-2; weak D call: TRBD1 (5 bases). This CDR3 has 14 amino acids. Germline V gene lookup returns CDR1 SGHAT and CDR2 FQNNGV. V dropped 1 base and J dropped 7 bases, with 13 bases sitting between them. The CDR3 DNA sequence: TGTGCCAGCAGCTTAGGCAGGGTGGTGTCTGGCTACACCTTC. It specifies CASSLGRVVSGYTF. The full variable domain, in which reference TRBV11-2 and TRBJ1-2 provide the parts outside the CDR3, is EAGVAQSPRYKIIEKRQSVAFWCNPISGHATLYWYQQILGQGPKLLIQFQNNGVVDDSQLPKDRFSAERLKGVDSTLKIQPAKLEDSAVYLCASSLGRVVSGYTFGSGTRLTVV.

This clone was counted a single time. This chain joins TRBV5-5 and TRBJ1-4; TRBD1 matches at 8 bases. CDR3 size: 15 residues. V shed 3 bases and J 4 bases; nucleotides not matched to a gene: 5. Germline V gene lookup returns CDR1 SGHKS and CDR2 YYEKEE (reference sequence). The CDR3 protein is CASSWTGSFNEKLFF. The CDR3 bases are TGTGCCAGCAGCTGGACAGGGTCTTTTAATGAAAAACTGTTTTTT.

The rearrangement uses TRBV5-6 and TRBJ2-4; perhaps TRBD2 as D (6 bases). The V gene lost 3 bases and the J gene lost 0 bases, with 19 bases spanning the gap. This CDR3 comprises 18 residues. Germline V gene sequence: CDR1 SGHDT, CDR2 YYEEEE. CDR3 in DNA: TGTGCCAGCAGCTCGCTTAAAGGGACTCATCTAGCCAAAAACATTCAGTACTTC. Translating it yields CASSSLKGTHLAKNIQYF.

V is TRBV5-1 and J is TRBJ1-1; TRBD1 aligns across 8 bases. The V segment lost 1 base and the J segment 1 base; nucleotides outside the gene matches: 3. The CDR3 spans 15 residues. Germline loops: CDR1 SGHRS, CDR2 YFSETQ. Here the CDR3 DNA reads TGCGCCAGCAGCTTGCTTGGGACAGGGAACACTGAAGCTTTCTTT. This sequence encodes CASSLLGTGNTEAFF.

This sequence joins TRBV29-1 and TRBJ2-7; TRBD2 is a possible D gene (6 bases). Germline V CDR1 and CDR2: SQVTM, ANQGSEA. The CDR3 covers 14 residues. Trimming pared 4 bases from V and 1 base from J, leaving 14 bases between. This CDR3 reads CSVAEGVSSYEQYF. Here the CDR3 DNA reads TGCAGCGTTGCGGAGGGAGTGAGTTCCTACGAGCAGTACTTC.

The genes are TRBV12-3 or TRBV12-4 and TRBJ2-1; TRBD1 matches at 7 bases. J was trimmed by 9 bases and V by 9 bases; bases with no gene match: 11. The CDR3 has 13 residues. CDR3: CASTRGGMGEQFF. The CDR3, as DNA: TGTGCCAGTACGAGAGGGGGCATGGGTGAGCAGTTCTTC.

This chain links TRBV7-2 with TRBJ1-1; the D is unclear. V lost 8 bases to trimming and J lost 0 bases, with 7 bases between them. CDR1 and CDR2 from the germline V gene are SGHTA and FQGNSA. This CDR3 has 12 residues. The CDR3 spells CASARVNTEAFF. CDR3 nucleotide sequence: TGTGCCAGCGCCCGGGTGAACACTGAAGCTTTCTTT.